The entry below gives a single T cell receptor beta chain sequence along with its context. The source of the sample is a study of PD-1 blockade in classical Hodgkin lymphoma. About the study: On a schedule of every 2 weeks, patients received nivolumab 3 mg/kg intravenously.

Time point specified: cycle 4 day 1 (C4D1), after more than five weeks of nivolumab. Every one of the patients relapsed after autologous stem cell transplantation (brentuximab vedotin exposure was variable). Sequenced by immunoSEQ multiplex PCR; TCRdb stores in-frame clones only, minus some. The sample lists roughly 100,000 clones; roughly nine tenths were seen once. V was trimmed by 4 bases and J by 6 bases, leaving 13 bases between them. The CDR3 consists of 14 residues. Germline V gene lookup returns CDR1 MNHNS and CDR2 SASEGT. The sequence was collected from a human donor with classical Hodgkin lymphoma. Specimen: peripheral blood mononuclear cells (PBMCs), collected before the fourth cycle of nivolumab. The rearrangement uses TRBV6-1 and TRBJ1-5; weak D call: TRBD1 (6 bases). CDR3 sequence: CASSGQVGSQPQHF. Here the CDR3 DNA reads TGTGCCAGCAGTGGACAGGTGGGGAGTCAGCCCCAGCATTTT.